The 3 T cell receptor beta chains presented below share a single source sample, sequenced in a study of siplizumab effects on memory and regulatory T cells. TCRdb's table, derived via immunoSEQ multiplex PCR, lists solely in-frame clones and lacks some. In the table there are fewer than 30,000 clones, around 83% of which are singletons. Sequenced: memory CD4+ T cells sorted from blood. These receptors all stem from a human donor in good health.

The CDR3 DNA follows: TGTGCCAGCAGCTTTATCGGACAGAAAAACTACGAGCAGTACTTC. Residues: CASSFIGQKNYEQYF. This rearrangement joins TRBV5-5 to TRBJ2-7; possibly TRBD1 for D (6 bases). CDR1 is SGHKS and CDR2 is YYEKEE in the germline V gene (reference sequence). V lost 2 bases to trimming and J lost 3 bases, with 15 bases between them. CDR3 size: 15 residues. Full variable domain (remainder filled in from reference TRBV5-5 and TRBJ2-7): DAGVTQSPTHLIKTRGQQVTLRCSPISGHKSVSWYQQVLGQGPQFIFQYYEKEERGRGNFPDRFSARQFPNYSSELNVNALLLGDSALYLCASSFIGQKNYEQYFGPGTRLTVT.

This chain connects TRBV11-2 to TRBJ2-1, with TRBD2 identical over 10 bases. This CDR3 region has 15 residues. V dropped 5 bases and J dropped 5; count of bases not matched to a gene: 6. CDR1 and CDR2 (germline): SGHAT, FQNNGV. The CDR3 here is CASSPRTSGNNEQFF. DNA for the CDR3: TGTGCCAGCAGCCCTCGGACTAGCGGAAACAATGAGCAGTTCTTC.

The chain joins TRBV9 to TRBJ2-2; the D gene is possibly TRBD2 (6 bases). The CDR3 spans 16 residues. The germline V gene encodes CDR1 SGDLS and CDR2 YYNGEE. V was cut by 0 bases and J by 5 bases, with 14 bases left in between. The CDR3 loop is CASSVGHGSETGELFF. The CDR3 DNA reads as TGTGCCAGCAGCGTAGGTCACGGGAGTGAGACCGGGGAGCTGTTTTTT. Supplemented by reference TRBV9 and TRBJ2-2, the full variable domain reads DSGVTQTPKHLITATGQRVTLRCSPRSGDLSVYWYQQSLDQGLQFLIQYYNGEERAKGNILERFSAQQFPDLHSELNLSSLELGDSALYFCASSVGHGSETGELFFGEGSRLTVL.